A single sample gave rise to the 23 T cell receptor beta chains below, sequenced in a study of blood T cell repertoires in COVID-19. The protocol was immunoSEQ multiplex PCR, while the TCRdb copy is restricted to in-frame clones and leaves out a portion. The sample has some 150,000 clones, approximately 84% seen once. Sequencing used peripheral blood. The receptors shown here come from a human donor in a cohort sampled during active COVID-19.

V and J are TRBV28 and TRBJ1-3; 10 nucleotides align to TRBD1. Losses at the gene ends were 7 bases for V and 0 bases for J; bases not matched to a gene: 12. Germline V lookup: CDR1 MDHEN, CDR2 SYDVKM. The CDR3 has 18 amino acids. The DNA for the CDR3 is TGTGCCAGCACCCATGGGGGACAGGGGAGTTTCTCTGGAAACACCATATATTTT. This codes for CASTHGGQGSFSGNTIYF.

This sequence joins TRBV5-1 and TRBJ2-1; TRBD2 matches 12 bases. The junction had 8 bases not matched to a gene; V was cut back by 1 base and J by 6 bases. Germline V gene sequence: CDR1 SGHRS, CDR2 YFSETQ. CDR3 length equals 17 residues. The CDR3 DNA follows: TGCGCCAGCAGCTTGTCGCCTAGCGGGGGGGCCAGCAATGAGCAGTTCTTC. The encoded protein is CASSLSPSGGASNEQFF.

The gene calls are TRBV7-2 and TRBJ2-5, with TRBD1 matching 7 bases. Germline values: CDR1 SGHTA, CDR2 FQGNSA. V shed 2 bases, J shed 5 bases, and the junction held 11 bases outside the gene matches. The CDR3 runs to 16 residues. The CDR3 sequence is CASSLTIRGTTETQYF. The CDR3 DNA reads TGTGCCAGCAGCTTAACAATCAGGGGGACCACGGAGACCCAGTACTTC.

The chain recombines TRBV27 with TRBJ2-1; TRBD1 is a possible D gene (6 bases). Per the germline V gene, CDR1 is MNHEY and CDR2 is SMNVEV (reference sequence). The CDR3 spans 15 residues. Trimming took 3 bases from V and 7 from J, leaving 16 bases between them. CDR3 sequence (DNA): TGTGCCAGCAGTTTCCTCGACAGGCGAGGTAATGAGCAGTTCTTC. Amino acids: CASSFLDRRGNEQFF.

The V gene is TRBV6-5, the J gene TRBJ2-2, with unresolved D. In germline, CDR1 is MNHEY, CDR2 SVGAGI. The CDR3 is 15 residues long. The V gene lost 2 bases and the J gene lost 8 bases, with 15 bases spanning the gap. DNA of the CDR3: TGTGCCAGCAGTTACCTAGGATCTCAGAAGGGGGAGCTGTTTTTT. It encodes CASSYLGSQKGELFF.

The V gene is TRBV6-5, the J gene TRBJ1-2; TRBD1 agrees at 9 bases. V dropped 6 bases and J dropped 8; count of bases not matched to a gene: 7. Germline V gene lookup returns CDR1 MNHEY and CDR2 SVGAGI. The CDR3 is 13 amino acids. The CDR3 sequence is CASRTDRGEGYTF. CDR3 in DNA: TGTGCCAGCAGAACGGACAGGGGTGAGGGCTACACCTTC.

The V and J genes are TRBV27 and TRBJ1-5; 8 bases fit TRBD1. The trim removed 6 bases at V and 0 bases at J, leaving 1 base unmatched. Germline assignment: CDR1 MNHEY and CDR2 SMNVEV (reference sequence). The CDR3 runs to 14 residues. The CDR3 bases are TGTGCCAGCAGGACAGGGGTTAGCAATCAGCCCCAGCATTTT. Protein: CASRTGVSNQPQHF.

The chain uses TRBV18 and TRBJ2-5, with unresolved D. Between the trimmed V and J ends, which lost 4 bases and 5 bases, there was a span of 14 bases. Per germline, CDR1 KGHSH and CDR2 LQKENI. The CDR3 sequence is 14 residues long. The CDR3 sequence is CASSQGEARETQYF. The CDR3 nucleotides read TGTGCCAGCTCACAAGGTGAAGCGCGGGAGACCCAGTACTTC.

The CDR3 loop is CATLPDRASGEQYF. The CDR3 coding sequence is TGTGCCACCCTCCCGGACAGGGCCTCAGGCGAGCAGTACTTC. The chain links TRBV6-6 to TRBJ2-7; 8 nucleotides agree with TRBD1. This CDR3 is 14 amino acids long. Germline V lookup: CDR1 MNHNY, CDR2 SVGAGI (reference sequence). The junction had 14 bases not matched to a gene; V was cut back by 10 bases and J by 6 bases.

The gene calls are TRBV7-6 and TRBJ2-7; 12 bases match TRBD2. CDR1 is SGHVS, CDR2 FNYEAQ, per germline. Unmatched junction bases numbered 12, after V lost 2 bases and J lost 4 bases. CDR3 size: 18 residues. CDR3 sequence: CASSLRFSGTSGGYEQYF. The CDR3 nucleotides are TGTGCCAGCAGCTTACGATTCTCGGGAACTAGCGGGGGGTACGAGCAGTACTTC.

The chain has TRBV21-1 and TRBJ1-3. TRBV21-1 constitutes a pseudogene. CDR3 length equals 16 residues. Here the CDR3 DNA reads TGTGCCAGCAGCAAAAGAGGGGGGGTCTCTGGAAACACCATATATTTT. Protein sequence: CASSKRGGVSGNTIYF.

The chain combines TRBV20-1 with TRBJ2-1, with a tentative D call TRBD1 (6 bases). V was pared by 6 bases and J by 5 bases, with 8 bases between. Per the germline V gene, CDR1 is DFQATT and CDR2 is SNEGSKA (reference sequence). This CDR3 is built from 11 residues. The CDR3 protein is CSAYRDNEQFF. In DNA, the CDR3 is TGCAGTGCGTACAGGGACAATGAGCAGTTCTTC.

The chain recombines TRBV5-1 with TRBJ1-4; D gene ambiguous. V dropped 3 bases and J dropped 8 bases, with 8 bases sitting between them. Per germline, CDR1 SGHRS and CDR2 YFSETQ. This CDR3 contains 12 residues. CDR3 region: CASSSQAEKLFF. DNA of the CDR3: TGCGCCAGCAGCTCTCAGGCGGAAAAACTGTTTTTT.

Ten or more counts support this clone. The chain employs TRBV3-1 (or the pseudogene TRBV3-2) and TRBJ1-2, with D unresolved. V lost 1 base and J lost 6, with 6 bases in between. Germline CDR1 reads LGHDT; CDR2 reads YNNKEL (reference sequence). The CDR3 consists of 12 residues. The CDR3 region is CASSQGSDGYTF. The DNA of the CDR3 is TGTGCCAGCAGCCAAGGCTCGGATGGCTACACCTTC.

The chain carries TRBV5-4 and TRBJ1-6; TRBD1 is a possible D gene (5 bases). The V end was cut by 0 bases, the J end by 6 bases, with 10 bases between. The CDR3 is 15 residues long. Germline V gene data show CDR1 as SGHNT and CDR2 as YYREEE (reference sequence). The CDR3: CASSLVGGVNSPLHF. The DNA for the CDR3 is TGTGCCAGCAGCTTGGTGGGGGGGGTTAATTCACCCCTCCACTTT.

V usage is TRBV18 and J usage is TRBJ2-1; D may be TRBD2 (6 bases). The CDR3 is made up of 14 amino acids. Trimming shortened V by 1 base and J by 3 bases, and 7 bases separated the two germline ends. CDR1 and CDR2 from the germline V gene are KGHSH and LQKENI. The DNA of the CDR3 is TGTGCCAGCTCACCACGCGGGGACTACAATGAGCAGTTCTTC. This encodes CASSPRGDYNEQFF.

The chain joins TRBV11-2 to TRBJ1-1, with D possibly being TRBD1 (6 bases). This CDR3 is 15 amino acids long. V lost 2 bases and J lost 2, with 12 bases in between. The germline V gene encodes CDR1 SGHAT and CDR2 FQNNGV. CDR3 nucleotide sequence: TGTGCCAGCAGCTTACGGGGAGGGGGAAACACTGAAGCTTTCTTT. Translation: CASSLRGGGNTEAFF. The full variable domain, in which reference TRBV11-2 and TRBJ1-1 provide the parts outside the CDR3, is EAGVAQSPRYKIIEKRQSVAFWCNPISGHATLYWYQQILGQGPKLLIQFQNNGVVDDSQLPKDRFSAERLKGVDSTLKIQPAKLEDSAVYLCASSLRGGGNTEAFFGQGTRLTVV.

The J gene is TRBJ2-7, the V gene TRBV7-2; no clear D gene. The CDR3 covers 15 residues. CDR1 is SGHTA, CDR2 FQGNSA, per germline. Trimming removed 3 bases from V and 1 base from J, with 13 bases in between. The CDR3 region is CASSFLDRDSYEQYF. The CDR3 DNA is TGTGCCAGCAGCTTCCTAGACCGCGATTCCTACGAGCAGTACTTC.

The genes are TRBV27 and TRBJ2-7; 10 bases are shared with TRBD1. This CDR3 has 18 amino acids. V dropped 3 bases and J dropped 9; count of bases not matched to a gene: 20. Germline assignment: CDR1 MNHEY and CDR2 SMNVEV (reference sequence). CDR3 nucleotides: TGTGCCAGCAGTTTCGCCGGCCCTGTAGACAGGGGGCTAGCTGGGCAGTACTTC. As protein: CASSFAGPVDRGLAGQYF.

V gene TRBV6-1 combines with J gene TRBJ1-1, with unresolved D. CDR1 is MNHNS, CDR2 SASEGT, per germline. Trimming removed 0 bases from V and 4 bases from J, with 12 bases in between. The CDR3 is 15 amino acids. CDR3 bases: TGTGCCAGCAGTGAAGCGGGAGGGATGGGCACTGAAGCTTTCTTT. Translation: CASSEAGGMGTEAFF.

The chain joins TRBV5-6 to TRBJ1-1, with D uncertain. CDR3 length: 12 residues. V was cut by 2 bases and J by 5 bases, with 7 bases left in between. The germline V gene has CDR1 SGHDT and CDR2 YYEEEE. CDR3 coding DNA: TGTGCCAGCAGCTTTCTGAGAACTGAAGCTTTCTTT. Translating gives CASSFLRTEAFF.

The chain links TRBV7-8 to TRBJ2-1, with a tentative D call TRBD2 (7 bases). The germline CDR1 and CDR2 sequences are SGHVS and FQNEAQ. Deletions cut 7 bases from V and 1 base from J, with 20 bases between. The CDR3 sequence is 17 residues long. The CDR3 protein is CASTTGGAGLSYNEQFF. The DNA of the CDR3 is TGTGCCAGCACAACTGGGGGGGCGGGGTTATCCTACAATGAGCAGTTCTTC.

This chain joins TRBV4-1 and TRBJ1-1; 7 nucleotides line up with TRBD1. The CDR3 has 13 amino acids. V was pared by 6 bases and J by 7 bases, with 8 bases of the junction left unmatched. Germline V lookup: CDR1 MGHRA, CDR2 YSYEKL. The CDR3: CASRRRQGVEAFF. The CDR3 bases are TGCGCCAGCAGACGGAGGCAGGGGGTTGAAGCTTTCTTT.